The rows below give T cell receptor beta chains drawn from one sample of a study of identical twins. Each CDR3 protein is one row after TCRdb ran MiXCR on the 5' RACE reads. Among around 300,000 distinct CDR3 sequences listed, under 9% were seen once. These data also featured in a second study, about yellow fever vaccine responses in identical twins.

The sample was memory (CD45RO+) T cells sorted from blood. These receptors originate from a woman younger than 30 in good health. CDR3s include the opening cysteine and the closing phenylalanine or tryptophan. A D gene is named only where the DNA matches it firmly. Clone size is stated in some rows and not others, as once, few, many or a class when expanded.

TRBJ1-6 TRBD1 many TRBV7-9 17 TGTGCCAGCAGTCAGACAGGGCGAGCGTTTGGTAATTCACCCCTCCACTTT CASSQTGRAFGNSPLHF
TRBJ1-2 . few TRBV24-1 14 TGTGCCACCAGTGATCCCGTTCGAGGGAGTGGCTACACCTTC CATSDPVRGSGYTF
TRBJ2-7 . few TRBV10-3 14 TGTGCCATCAGCTCAAGCGGTCACGGCTACGAGCAGTACTTC CAISSSGHGYEQYF
TRBJ1-5 . few TRBV19 15 TGTGCCAGTAGGGACCAGGGTTACAGCAATCAGCCCCAGCATTTT CASRDQGYSNQPQHF
TRBJ1-4 . once TRBV29-1 12 TGCAGCGTTTTCCTGCCCGGTGAAAAACTGTTTTTT CSVFLPGEKLFF
TRBJ2-1 TRBD1 many TRBV5-6 15 TGTGCCAGCAGCTTGATTCGGACAGGGGGCAATGAGCAGTTCTTC CASSLIRTGGNEQFF
TRBJ1-3 . . TRBV6-1 15 TGTGCCAGCAGTGAAGGGCCAGGGAAGGGAAACACCATATATTTT CASSEGPGKGNTIYF
TRBJ1-1 . . TRBV6-5 14 TGTGCCAGCAGTTACACTTATGGTGACACTGAAGCTTTCTTT CASSYTYGDTEAFF
TRBJ1-5 . few TRBV5-1 15 TGCGCCAGCAGCCCGGAGGGACGCCAAGGTATGCCCCAGCATTTT CASSPEGRQGMPQHF
TRBJ2-1 TRBD2 many TRBV5-6 18 TGTGCCAGCAGCTTGGTTTATTCCGGCGGGGGGGCCATCAATGAGCAGTTCTTC CASSLVYSGGGAINEQFF
TRBJ2-1 TRBD2 few TRBV11-3 18 TGTGCCAGCAGCTACCGTCTCGGGGAGGGAATGGAGGGAGATGAGCAGTTCTTC CASSYRLGEGMEGDEQFF
TRBJ1-4 . many TRBV12-3/TRBV12-4 13 TGTGCCAGCAGTGGCGGGGGTCGGGAAAAACTGTTTTTT CASSGGGREKLFF
TRBJ1-3 TRBD1 . TRBV5-1 16 TGCGCCAGCAGCTTTGGACAGGGGACCTCTGGAAACACCATATATTTT CASSFGQGTSGNTIYF
TRBJ2-4 . . TRBV21-1 20 TGTGCCAGCAGCTTCTCCAGGCGTGGGGCACAGTACCTAGCCAAAAACATTCAGTACTTC CASSFSRRGAQYLAKNIQYF
TRBJ2-2 . . TRBV6-1 16 TGTGCCAGCAGTGAAGTCGACGGACAGAACACCGGGGAGCTGTTTTTT CASSEVDGQNTGELFF
TRBJ2-2 . many TRBV11-2 15 TGTGCCAGCAGTAGTCCCGGGGGTAACACCGGGGAGCTGTTTTTT CASSSPGGNTGELFF
TRBJ2-7 . many TRBV12-3/TRBV12-4 14 TGTGCCAGCAGTTTACGGCAGGCTCCCTACGAGCAGTACTTC CASSLRQAPYEQYF
TRBJ2-2 TRBD1 many TRBV10-3 14 TGTGCCACATTCGGACAGGGGCAAGGCGGGGAGCTGTTTTTT CATFGQGQGGELFF
TRBJ1-4 . many TRBV20-1 14 TGCAGTGCGGAACAGGGAAGGGTGAATGAAAAACTGTTTTTT CSAEQGRVNEKLFF
TRBJ1-1 . many TRBV12-3/TRBV12-4 14 TGTGCCAGCAGTCGGCGGGAAATGAACACTGAAGCTTTCTTT CASSRREMNTEAFF
TRBJ1-1 . many TRBV5-5 14 TGTGCCAGCAGCCCACGGACGGTGAACACTGAAGCTTTCTTT CASSPRTVNTEAFF